This TCR beta chain originates from a study of T cell responses to AZD1222 COVID-19 vaccine. Study overall: Second-dose intervals near 4 or 12 weeks were combined. Study results and limitations: Mostly white British, mostly female donors; authors suggested clonal diversity may be underestimated. Only a handful of AZD1222 recipients, five to seven in all, had baseline seropositivity. None of the repertoires were sampled until the peak T cell response had passed.

TCRdb keeps only in-frame clones here, not all; method: immunoSEQ multiplex PCR. This table holds over 130,000 clones, approximately 92% found once. A word on this clone: What it recognizes is unknown.

The TCR was taken from an adult in good health. This specimen consisted of peripheral blood, obtained on day 0 of AZD1222 vaccination.

Here the CDR3 DNA reads TGTGCCAGTAGTATAGCAGGGGGACTAGCGGGAGGTCCCTACGAGCAGTACTTC. Translated, it gives CASSIAGGLAGGPYEQYF. This chain uses TRBV19 with TRBJ2-7, with 15 bases fitting TRBD2. The CDR3 is made up of 18 amino acids. Unmatched junction bases numbered 6, after V lost 1 base and J lost 2 bases. Looked up from germline, CDR1 is LNHDA and CDR2 is SQIVND (reference sequence). The full variable domain, with the rest looked up from reference TRBV19 and TRBJ2-7, is DGGITQSPKYLFRKEGQNVTLSCEQNLNHDAMYWYRQDPGQGLRLIYYSQIVNDFQKGDIAEGYSVSREKKESFPLTVTSAQKNPTAFYLCASSIAGGLAGGPYEQYFGPGTRLTVT.